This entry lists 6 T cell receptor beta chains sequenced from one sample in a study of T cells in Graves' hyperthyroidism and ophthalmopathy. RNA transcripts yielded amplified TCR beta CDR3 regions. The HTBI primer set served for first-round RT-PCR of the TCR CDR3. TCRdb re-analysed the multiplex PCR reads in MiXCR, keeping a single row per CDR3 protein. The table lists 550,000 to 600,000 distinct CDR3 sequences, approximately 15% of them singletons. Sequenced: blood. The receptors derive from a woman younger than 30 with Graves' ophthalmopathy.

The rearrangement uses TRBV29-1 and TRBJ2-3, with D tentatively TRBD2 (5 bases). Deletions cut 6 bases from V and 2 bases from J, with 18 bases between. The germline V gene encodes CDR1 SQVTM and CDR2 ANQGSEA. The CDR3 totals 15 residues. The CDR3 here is CSVQLGLSLTDTQYF. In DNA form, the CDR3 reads TGCAGCGTCCAACTAGGACTCAGTCTCACAGATACGCAGTATTTT.

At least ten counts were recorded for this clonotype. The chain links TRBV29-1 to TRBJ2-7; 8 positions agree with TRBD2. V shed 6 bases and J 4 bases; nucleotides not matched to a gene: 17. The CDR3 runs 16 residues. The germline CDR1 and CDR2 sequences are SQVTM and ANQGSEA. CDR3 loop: CSVDGVTGLEPYEQYF. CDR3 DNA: TGCAGCGTCGATGGTGTCACGGGACTAGAGCCTTACGAGCAGTACTTC.

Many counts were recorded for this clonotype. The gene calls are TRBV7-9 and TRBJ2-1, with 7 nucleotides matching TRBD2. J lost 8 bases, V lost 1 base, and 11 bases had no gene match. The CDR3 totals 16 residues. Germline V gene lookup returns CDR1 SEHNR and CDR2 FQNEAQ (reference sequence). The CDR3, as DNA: TGTGCCAGCAGCTTAGATTTGGCTGGACTAGTGTATGAGCAGTTCTTC. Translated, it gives CASSLDLAGLVYEQFF.

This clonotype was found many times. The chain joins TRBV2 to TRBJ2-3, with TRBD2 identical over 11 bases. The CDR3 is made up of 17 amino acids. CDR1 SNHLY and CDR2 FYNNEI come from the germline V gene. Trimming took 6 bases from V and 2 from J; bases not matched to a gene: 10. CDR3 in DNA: TGTGCCAGCAGCGTACCCATAGCGGGAGGGCCCACAGATACGCAGTATTTT. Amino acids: CASSVPIAGGPTDTQYF.

The DNA for the CDR3 is TGTGCCAGCAGCCAAAGGTTTAACGGTTATTCCTCCTACGAGCAGTACTTC. The encoded protein is CASSQRFNGYSSYEQYF. The chain uses TRBV14 and TRBJ2-7; D ambiguous. V was trimmed by 2 bases and J by 0 bases, leaving 17 bases between them. From germline, CDR1 is SGHDN and CDR2 FVKESK. This CDR3 contains 17 residues.

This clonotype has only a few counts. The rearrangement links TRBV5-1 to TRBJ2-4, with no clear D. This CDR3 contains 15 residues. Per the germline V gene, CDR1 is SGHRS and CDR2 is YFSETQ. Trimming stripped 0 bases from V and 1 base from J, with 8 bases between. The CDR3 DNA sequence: TGCGCCAGCAGCTTGGACCTGAGGGCCAAAAACATTCAGTACTTC. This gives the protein CASSLDLRAKNIQYF. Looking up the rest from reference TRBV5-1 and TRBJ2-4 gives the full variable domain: KAGVTQTPRYLIKTRGQQVTLSCSPISGHRSVSWYQQTPGQGLQFLFEYFSETQRNKGNFPGRFSGRQFSNSRSEMNVSTLELGDSALYLCASSLDLRAKNIQYFGAGTRLSVL.